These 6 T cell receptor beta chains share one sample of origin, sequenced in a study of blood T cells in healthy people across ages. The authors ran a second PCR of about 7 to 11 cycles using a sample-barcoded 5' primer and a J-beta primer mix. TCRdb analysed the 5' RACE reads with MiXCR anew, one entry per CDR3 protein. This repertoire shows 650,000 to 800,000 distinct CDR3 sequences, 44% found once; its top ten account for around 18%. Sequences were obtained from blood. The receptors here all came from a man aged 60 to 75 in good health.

The CDR3 region has the DNA TGTGCCAGCAGTCACCCGGGACAGGGGCGTAACGGGGAGCTGTTTTTT. It is translated as CASSHPGQGRNGELFF. This rearrangement joins TRBV6-6 to TRBJ2-2, with 10 bases lining up with TRBD1. There are 16 residues in the CDR3. Germline trimming cut 5 bases from V and 7 bases from J; bases unmatched to any gene: 10. From germline, CDR1 is MNHNY and CDR2 SVGAGI (reference sequence).

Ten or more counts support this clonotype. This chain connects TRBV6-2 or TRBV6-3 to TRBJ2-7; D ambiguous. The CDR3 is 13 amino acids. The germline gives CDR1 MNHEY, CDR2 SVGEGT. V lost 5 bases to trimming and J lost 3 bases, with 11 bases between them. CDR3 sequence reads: CASSDLSVYEQYF. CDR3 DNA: TGTGCCAGCAGTGACTTGTCGGTCTACGAGCAGTACTTC.

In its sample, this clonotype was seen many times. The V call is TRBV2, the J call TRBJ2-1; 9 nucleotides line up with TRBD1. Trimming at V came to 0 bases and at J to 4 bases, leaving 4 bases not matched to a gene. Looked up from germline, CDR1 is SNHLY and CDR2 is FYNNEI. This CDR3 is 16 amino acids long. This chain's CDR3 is CASSEALGQGYNEQFF. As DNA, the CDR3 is TGTGCCAGCAGTGAAGCGCTGGGACAGGGATACAATGAGCAGTTCTTC.

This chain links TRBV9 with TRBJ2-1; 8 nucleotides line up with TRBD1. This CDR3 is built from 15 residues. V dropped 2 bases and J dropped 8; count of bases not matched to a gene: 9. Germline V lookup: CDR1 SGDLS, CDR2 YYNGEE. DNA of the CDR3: TGTGCCAGCAGCGTCCGGGACAGGTCTGGCGATGAGCAGTTCTTC. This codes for CASSVRDRSGDEQFF.

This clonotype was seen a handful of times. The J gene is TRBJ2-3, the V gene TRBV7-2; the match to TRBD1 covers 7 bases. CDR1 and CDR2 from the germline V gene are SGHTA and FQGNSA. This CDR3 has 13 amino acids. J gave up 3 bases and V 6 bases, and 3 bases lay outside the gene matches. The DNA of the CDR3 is TGTGCCAGCAGAGTGACAGGGACAGATACGCAGTATTTT. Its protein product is CASRVTGTDTQYF.

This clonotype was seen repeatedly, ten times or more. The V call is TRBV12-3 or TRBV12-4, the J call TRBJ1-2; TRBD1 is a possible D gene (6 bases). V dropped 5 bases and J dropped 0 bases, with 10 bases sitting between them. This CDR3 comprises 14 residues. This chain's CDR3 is CASSVQGANYGYTF. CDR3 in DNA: TGTGCCAGCAGTGTACAGGGAGCTAACTATGGCTACACCTTC.